This T cell receptor (beta chain) was captured by sequencing in a study of T cells in narcolepsy. CDR1 is MDHEN, CDR2 SYDVKM, per germline. The CDR3 length is 12 residues. Trimming removed 8 bases from V and 2 bases from J; junction bases left unmatched: 2. Generated by immunoSEQ multiplex PCR, the TCRdb table keeps only in-frame clones and is missing some. Here the sample spans 37,000 or so clones, 70% to 85% being singletons. Study-level findings and limits: Autoreactive HCRT-specific and TRIB2-specific clonotypes were marked in same-patient CSF-versus-blood CD4+ comparisons. Reportedly, autoreactive clonotypes were serially detected in patients' blood but not controls'.

A word on this clone: Its target is unknown.

The sequencing input was CD45RA- memory CD4+ T cells from PBMCs. The J gene is TRBJ2-7, the V gene TRBV28; 8 nucleotides agree with TRBD2. The sequence derives from a human donor with narcolepsy. CDR3 amino acids: CASGAGAYEQYF. CDR3 nucleotide sequence: TGTGCCAGCGGAGCGGGGGCCTACGAGCAGTACTTC.